One and the same sample provided the 29 T cell receptor beta chains below, sequenced in a study of blood T cell repertoires in COVID-19. Only in-frame clones appear in the TCRdb table, and some are missing; sequencing was by immunoSEQ multiplex PCR. The table shows approximately 400,000 clones, with more than 75% occurring only once. The sample was PBMCs or T cells enriched from blood (not recorded which). These receptors originate from a woman aged 18-29 years who had recovered from COVID-19.

The V and J genes are TRBV18 and TRBJ1-5, with 12 bases fitting TRBD1. This CDR3 contains 17 residues. From germline, CDR1 is KGHSH and CDR2 LQKENI. J lost 2 bases, V lost 2 bases, and 4 bases had no gene match. CDR3 DNA sequence: TGTGCCAGCTCACCAACCGGGACAGGGGGCCGCAATCAGCCCCAGCATTTT. It yields the protein CASSPTGTGGRNQPQHF.

The chain has TRBV6-8 and TRBJ1-3; D may be TRBD1 (5 bases). This CDR3 is 16 amino acids long. From germline, CDR1 is MNHGY and CDR2 SAAAGT. Trimming removed 4 bases at V and 2 bases at J, with 15 bases between. The CDR3 nucleotides are TGTGCCAGCAGTTGGCCCCCAGGGAAGGCTGGAAACACCATATATTTT. It translates to CASSWPPGKAGNTIYF.

This chain connects TRBV4-1 to TRBJ1-6; possibly TRBD1 for D (6 bases). V was shortened by 0 bases and J by 10 bases, with 13 bases between the two germline ends. The CDR3 has 15 amino acids. In germline, CDR1 is MGHRA, CDR2 YSYEKL. CDR3 sequence: CASSQDSGGRSPLHF. The CDR3 nucleotides read TGCGCCAGCAGCCAAGATTCCGGGGGGCGGTCACCCCTCCACTTT.

V and J are TRBV7-6 and TRBJ1-3; unclear D gene. The CDR3 runs to 14 residues. Between the trimmed V and J ends, which lost 6 bases and 4 bases, there was a span of 13 bases. Germline loops: CDR1 SGHVS, CDR2 FNYEAQ. CDR3 residues: CASSLETAGNTIYF. The CDR3 region has the DNA TGTGCCAGCAGTCTAGAGACGGCGGGAAACACCATATATTTT.

This clone was observed a single time. The rearrangement uses TRBV19 and TRBJ2-7, with TRBD1 matching 7 bases. CDR3 length equals 14 residues. Looked up from germline, CDR1 is LNHDA and CDR2 is SQIVND (reference sequence). After removal of 3 bases from V and 3 bases from J, the junction contained 5 bases not matched to a gene. CDR3 in amino acids: CASSIGTGDYEQYF. DNA for the CDR3: TGTGCCAGTAGTATTGGTACAGGGGACTACGAGCAGTACTTC.

The rearrangement links TRBV29-1 to TRBJ1-3; 9 positions match TRBD1. V lost 4 bases, J lost 4 bases, and 8 bases stayed unmatched. This CDR3 contains 15 residues. Germline V CDR1 and CDR2: SQVTM, ANQGSEA. CDR3 residues: CSVGPTGGAGNTIYF. In DNA form, the CDR3 reads TGCAGCGTTGGGCCAACAGGGGGCGCCGGAAACACCATATATTTT.

The table lists this clone with a few counts. The genes are TRBV5-1 and TRBJ2-2; 7 bases are a match to TRBD2. V was clipped by 0 bases and J by 0 bases; unmatched bases: 2. Germline V gene sequence: CDR1 SGHRS, CDR2 YFSETQ. The CDR3 totals 16 residues. The CDR3 protein is CASSLDGGSNTGELFF. The CDR3 bases are TGCGCCAGCAGCTTGGACGGGGGGTCGAACACCGGGGAGCTGTTTTTT.

The rearrangement uses TRBV5-1 and TRBJ1-2; unclear D gene. V was shortened by 4 bases and J by 5 bases, with 12 bases between the two germline ends. The CDR3 length is 13 residues. Germline values: CDR1 SGHRS, CDR2 YFSETQ. For the CDR3, the DNA is TGCGCCAGCAGCCGCCTAGCCGATTATGGCTACACCTTC. Encoded protein: CASSRLADYGYTF.

This chain links TRBV11-3 with TRBJ2-1; the match to TRBD2 covers 9 bases. Germline CDR1 reads SGHNT; CDR2 reads YENEEA. V lost 3 bases to trimming and J lost 7 bases; unmatched junction nucleotides: 7. The CDR3 is 15 residues long. The chain's CDR3 is CASSFRGGALNEQFF. The CDR3, as DNA: TGTGCCAGCAGCTTCCGCGGGGGGGCCCTGAATGAGCAGTTCTTC. The entire variable domain, with the rest obtained from reference TRBV11-3 and TRBJ2-1, is as follows: EAGVVQSPRYKIIEKKQPVAFWCNPISGHNTLYWYLQNLGQGPELLIRYENEEAVDDSQLPKDRFSAERLKGVDSTLKIQPAELGDSAVYLCASSFRGGALNEQFFGPGTRLTVL.

The rearrangement links TRBV6-5 to TRBJ1-5, with TRBD1 identical over 8 bases. CDR3 length: 13 amino acids. Per the germline V gene, CDR1 is MNHEY and CDR2 is SVGAGI. V shed 6 bases and J 7 bases; nucleotides not matched to a gene: 5. The CDR3 reads CASRRQGPQPQHF. The CDR3 bases are TGTGCCAGCAGACGACAGGGGCCCCAGCCCCAGCATTTT.

The rearrangement links TRBV7-9 to TRBJ2-5, with D perhaps matching TRBD1 (6 bases). Germline assignment: CDR1 SEHNR and CDR2 FQNEAQ (reference sequence). V dropped 5 bases and J dropped 5 bases, with 12 bases sitting between them. CDR3 length: 13 residues. This chain's CDR3 is CASSPRQGETQYF. In DNA, the CDR3 is TGTGCCAGCAGCCCGCGTCAGGGGGAGACCCAGTACTTC.

This clone was detected only once. Other DNA sequences within the sample encode an identical CDR3. The chain recombines TRBV18 with TRBJ1-1, with D possibly TRBD1 on 5 matching bases. Germline-derived CDR1 and CDR2 are KGHSH and LQKENI. Trimming removed 3 bases at V and 3 bases at J, with 8 bases between. The CDR3 spans 13 residues. This CDR3 is CASSPRGDTEAFF. The CDR3 DNA is TGTGCCAGCTCACCCCGGGGGGACACTGAAGCTTTCTTT.

The chain is built from TRBV19 and TRBJ2-2, with 12 bases lining up with TRBD2. This CDR3 contains 16 residues. Trimming at V came to 2 bases and at J to 4 bases, leaving 2 bases not matched to a gene. Germline V gene lookup returns CDR1 LNHDA and CDR2 SQIVND (reference sequence). The CDR3 nucleotides read TGTGCCAGTAGTATACTAGCGGGGGGGCTCACCGGGGAGCTGTTTTTT. This encodes CASSILAGGLTGELFF.

This clone was seen only once. This chain uses TRBV19 with TRBJ1-5; possible D gene TRBD1, 6 bases. With 7 bases removed from V and 4 bases from J, the gap between germline ends came to 11 bases. The CDR3 sequence is 13 residues long. Germline loops: CDR1 LNHDA, CDR2 SQIVND (reference sequence). The CDR3 spells CASTPQGNQPQHF. DNA for the CDR3: TGTGCCAGTACCCCCCAGGGGAATCAGCCCCAGCATTTT.

This clone was counted once. The chain carries TRBV9 and TRBJ2-1; 9 bases are shared with TRBD1. CDR3 length: 14 amino acids. The germline CDR1 and CDR2 sequences are SGDLS and YYNGEE. With V trimmed by 6 bases and J by 7 bases, 8 bases remained unmatched. This chain's CDR3 is CASNNGQGKNEQFF. The CDR3 DNA is TGTGCCAGCAACAATGGACAGGGGAAAAATGAGCAGTTCTTC.

The rearrangement uses TRBV7-2 and TRBJ1-1; D call uncertain. Between the trimmed V and J ends, which lost 4 bases and 0 bases, there was a span of 6 bases. Germline loops: CDR1 SGHTA, CDR2 FQGNSA. This CDR3 is built from 13 residues. The CDR3 DNA is TGTGCCAGCAGCTACGCGATGAACACTGAAGCTTTCTTT. This sequence encodes CASSYAMNTEAFF.

The gene calls are TRBV7-9 and TRBJ2-5; tentatively, D is TRBD1 (6 bases). This CDR3 comprises 14 residues. Trimming cost V 3 bases and J 3 bases, with 11 bases left between them. CDR1 is SEHNR, CDR2 FQNEAQ, per germline (reference sequence). This chain's CDR3 is CASSLAGTKETQYF. CDR3 in DNA: TGTGCCAGCAGCTTGGCCGGGACAAAAGAGACCCAGTACTTC.

The chain employs TRBV4-3 and TRBJ2-2; D is ambiguous. V was pared by 0 bases and J by 1 base, with 6 bases between. CDR3 length: 15 residues. The V gene's germline CDR1 is LGHNA and CDR2 YSLEER. CDR3 bases: TGCGCCAGCAGCCAAGATCTGTTGAACACCGGGGAGCTGTTTTTT. Its protein product is CASSQDLLNTGELFF.

V and J are TRBV28 and TRBJ1-4, with a weak D call TRBD1 (5 bases). The CDR3 has 13 residues. In germline, CDR1 is MDHEN, CDR2 SYDVKM. The ends were cut back, 7 bases at V and 6 bases at J, with 12 bases in the middle. The CDR3 loop is CASTPGGDEKLFF. The CDR3 DNA reads TGTGCCAGCACCCCGGGAGGGGATGAAAAACTGTTTTTT.

The chain combines TRBV3-1 (or the pseudogene TRBV3-2) with TRBJ2-5; a weak D match, TRBD1 (5 bases). V was cut by 6 bases and J by 7 bases, with 12 bases left in between. Germline lookup yields CDR1 LGHDT and CDR2 YNNKEL (reference sequence). The CDR3 runs to 12 residues. The CDR3 loop is CASSEPRGTQYF. In DNA form, the CDR3 reads TGTGCCAGCAGTGAGCCTAGGGGGACCCAGTACTTC.

The V and J genes are TRBV9 and TRBJ1-2, with 9 positions matching TRBD1. Germline V lookup: CDR1 SGDLS, CDR2 YYNGEE. V shed 4 bases and J 4 bases; nucleotides not matched to a gene: 8. This CDR3 has 15 amino acids. The DNA for the CDR3 is TGTGCCAGCAGCCCATACAGGGGGCGCAGCTATGGCTACACCTTC. Protein sequence: CASSPYRGRSYGYTF.

This chain joins TRBV6-5 and TRBJ1-4, with unresolved D. CDR3 size: 15 residues. Deletions cut 4 bases from V and 0 bases from J, with 9 bases between. Germline values: CDR1 MNHEY, CDR2 SVGAGI. The CDR3 is CASSSGGSTNEKLFF. Written as DNA, the CDR3 is TGTGCCAGCAGTTCAGGAGGGTCAACTAATGAAAAACTGTTTTTT.

The rearrangement links TRBV2 to TRBJ1-5, with a weak D call TRBD1 (5 bases). V was shortened by 3 bases and J by 1 base, with 13 bases between the two germline ends. The CDR3 has 16 amino acids. Germline V CDR1 and CDR2: SNHLY, FYNNEI. This CDR3 reads CASSDRLRGSNQPQHF. CDR3 sequence (DNA): TGTGCCAGCAGTGACAGGTTGCGGGGGAGCAATCAGCCCCAGCATTTT.

This chain connects TRBV30 to TRBJ1-2; TRBD1 might be the D (6 bases). V lost 4 bases and J 4 bases, leaving 28 bases between the germline ends. This CDR3 comprises 18 residues. The germline CDR1 and CDR2 sequences are GTSNPN and SVGIG (reference sequence). This chain's CDR3 is CAWKSDSLLHGPLYGYTF. CDR3 in DNA: TGTGCCTGGAAGTCGGACAGCCTTCTCCACGGGCCGCTCTATGGCTACACCTTC.

This sequence joins TRBV4-2 and TRBJ2-3, with a weak D call TRBD2 (5 bases). The V gene's germline CDR1 is LGHNA and CDR2 YNFKEQ. CDR3 length: 15 amino acids. Trimming left V 1 base short and J 6 bases short, with 14 bases between. CDR3 nucleotide sequence: TGTGCCAGCAGCCAAGGGACGGAGGCCCCGGATACGCAGTATTTT. Its protein is CASSQGTEAPDTQYF.

This clone was detected only once. This sequence joins TRBV3-1 (or the pseudogene TRBV3-2) and TRBJ2-2; D possibly corresponds to TRBD1 (6 bases). In germline, CDR1 is LGHDT, CDR2 YNNKEL (reference sequence). The CDR3 runs 15 residues. V was trimmed by 3 bases and J by 4 bases, leaving 12 bases between them. The CDR3 reads CASSQATGSTGELFF. In DNA form, the CDR3 reads TGTGCCAGCAGCCAGGCGACAGGTTCCACCGGGGAGCTGTTTTTT.

The chain joins TRBV5-6 to TRBJ1-2; 9 bases align to TRBD1. Trimming cost V 4 bases and J 5 bases; bases outside gene matches: 15. Germline CDR1 SGHDT, CDR2 YYEEEE. There are 17 residues in the CDR3. The CDR3 DNA is TGTGCCAGCAGCCCCTGGACAGGGGAACTGGGAGTATATGGCTACACCTTC. This gives the protein CASSPWTGELGVYGYTF.

V is TRBV6-5 and J is TRBJ2-2; D is perhaps TRBD2 (5 bases). The CDR3 extends over 12 amino acids. V dropped 7 bases and J dropped 6 bases, with 9 bases sitting between them. Germline lookup yields CDR1 MNHEY and CDR2 SVGAGI. The CDR3 spells CASTGVSGELFF. The CDR3 DNA reads as TGTGCCAGCACCGGGGTTTCCGGGGAGCTGTTTTTT.

The CDR3 nucleotides are TGTGCCAGTAGTATTGCGTGGCAGGGGGCCTACGAGCAGTACTTC. Amino acids: CASSIAWQGAYEQYF. The chain combines TRBV19 with TRBJ2-7; 7 positions agree with TRBD1. Trimming at V came to 3 bases and at J to 2 bases, leaving 7 bases not matched to a gene. The CDR3 is made up of 15 amino acids. The germline gives CDR1 LNHDA, CDR2 SQIVND (reference sequence).